This T cell receptor beta chain was observed in a study of cytomegalovirus exposure and HLA in healthy donors. The primer mix had 60 Vbeta and 13 Jbeta primers. Sequenced by immunoSEQ multiplex PCR; TCRdb stores in-frame clones only, minus some. This sample has about 140,000 clones, with around 80% found just once. Germline CDR1 is MNHEY and CDR2 is SMNVEV (reference sequence). This CDR3 is built from 12 residues. Between the trimmed V and J ends, which lost 7 bases and 3 bases, there was a span of 4 bases. The study, taken as a whole, reports: Previous analysis showed most TCR beta V segments were productive about 87% or about 30% of the time.

Comments on this clone: Its antigen is not known.

The sequence was collected from a man between 50 and 59 years old in good health and CMV-seronegative. Sample: PBMCs. The chain uses TRBV27 and TRBJ1-6; D remains unclear. This CDR3 reads CASTSYNSPLHF. DNA for the CDR3: TGTGCCAGCACCAGCTATAATTCACCCCTCCACTTT.